These 7 T cell receptor beta chains came from one sample sequenced in a study of shared clonotypes between healthy human individuals. Clones were sequenced by immunoSEQ multiplex PCR, and TCRdb holds only the in-frame ones, with some missing. The sample yields some 2,500,000 clones, around 90% seen once. Source material: naive CD4+ T cells from PBMCs. The subset here: CD45RA+ positively selected. The receptors were gathered from a man aged 18 to 35 in good health. Some clones in this sample may be carry-over from other donors' samples.

The chain recombines TRBV9 with TRBJ2-7; 11 positions match TRBD2. CDR3 length: 16 residues. After removal of 3 bases from V and 8 bases from J, the junction contained 13 bases not matched to a gene. Germline V gives CDR1 SGDLS, CDR2 YYNGEE. In nucleotides, the CDR3 is TGTGCCAGCAGCGCCAGTGGGGGACTAGCGGAGCGGCAGCAGTACTTC. As protein: CASSASGGLAERQQYF.

This clone turned up a few times. The gene calls are TRBV11-2 and TRBJ1-3; 11 bases fit TRBD1. V shed 5 bases, J shed 7 bases, and the junction held 7 bases outside the gene matches. CDR1 is SGHAT, CDR2 FQNNGV, per germline. The CDR3 is 15 residues long. The CDR3 DNA sequence: TGTGCCAGCAGCCGGACCGGGACAGGGGGTAACACCATATATTTT. Translating it yields CASSRTGTGGNTIYF.

The rearrangement links TRBV5-1 to TRBJ1-2, with a tentative D call TRBD1 (6 bases). Germline V gene data show CDR1 as SGHRS and CDR2 as YFSETQ. V was pared by 2 bases and J by 7 bases, with 12 bases between. The CDR3 covers 13 residues. The CDR3 region is CASSLAQGSGYTF. CDR3 coding DNA: TGCGCCAGCAGCTTAGCGCAGGGGTCTGGCTACACCTTC.

This chain uses TRBV5-1 with TRBJ1-1; no firm D call. Germline V gives CDR1 SGHRS, CDR2 YFSETQ. Trimming removed 2 bases from V and 1 base from J, with 9 bases in between. The CDR3 runs to 14 residues. This chain's CDR3 is CASSFFSGNTEAFF. The CDR3 DNA reads as TGCGCCAGCAGCTTCTTCTCAGGGAACACTGAAGCTTTCTTT.

This clone was seen once. The chain links TRBV6-1 to TRBJ2-1; TRBD1 is a possible D gene (7 bases). Between the trimmed V and J ends, which lost 4 bases and 6 bases, there was a span of 16 bases. Per the germline V gene, CDR1 is MNHNS and CDR2 is SASEGT. The CDR3 covers 15 residues. The CDR3 sequence is CASSGEDRPGNEQFF. CDR3 in DNA: TGTGCCAGCAGTGGGGAGGACAGGCCAGGCAATGAGCAGTTCTTC.

The V call is TRBV12-2, the J call TRBJ1-2; the table names TRBD1, a call not compared with the DNA. TRBV12-2 counts as a pseudogene. CDR3 length equals 15 residues. The chain's CDR3 is CASRLGHGTPLGYTF. The DNA for the CDR3 is TGTGCAAGTCGCTTAGGCCATGGGACACCTCTTGGCTACACCTTC.

The J gene is TRBJ2-7, the V gene TRBV28, with D possibly matching TRBD1 (6 bases). Trimming shortened V by 6 bases and J by 3 bases, and 12 bases separated the two germline ends. Germline V lookup: CDR1 MDHEN, CDR2 SYDVKM. The CDR3 contains 13 residues. The CDR3 loop reads CASSTGTSYEQYF. CDR3 in DNA: TGTGCCAGCAGCACGGGGACAAGCTACGAGCAGTACTTC.